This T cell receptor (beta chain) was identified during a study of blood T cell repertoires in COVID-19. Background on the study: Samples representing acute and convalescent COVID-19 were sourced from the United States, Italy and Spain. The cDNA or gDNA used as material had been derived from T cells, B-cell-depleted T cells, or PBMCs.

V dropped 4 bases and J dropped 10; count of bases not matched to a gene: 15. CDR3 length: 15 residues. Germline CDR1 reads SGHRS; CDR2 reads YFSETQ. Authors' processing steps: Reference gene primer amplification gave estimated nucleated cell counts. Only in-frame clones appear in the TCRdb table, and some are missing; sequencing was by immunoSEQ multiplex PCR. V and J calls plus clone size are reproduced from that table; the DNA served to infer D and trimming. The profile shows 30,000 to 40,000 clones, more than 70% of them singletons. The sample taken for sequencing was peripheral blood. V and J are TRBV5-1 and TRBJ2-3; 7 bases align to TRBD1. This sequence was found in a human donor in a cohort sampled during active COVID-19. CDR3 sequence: CASSPPGTVGFAQYF. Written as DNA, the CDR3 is TGCGCCAGCAGCCCCCCCGGGACAGTTGGATTTGCGCAGTATTTT.